This T cell receptor (beta chain) emerged from a study of control samples from healthy donors and cancer patients. Clones were sequenced by immunoSEQ multiplex PCR, and TCRdb holds only the in-frame ones, with some missing. The sample lists fewer than 200,000 clones, just over 90% occurring once. This clonotype originated in a woman aged 55 to 70 in good health. The specimen was blood.

CDR3 DNA: TGTGCCAGCAGCGTACAGCAGGTCCCTGGAAACACCATATATTTT. As protein: CASSVQQVPGNTIYF. The chain recombines TRBV9 with TRBJ1-3; the D is unclear. The CDR3 length is 15 residues. V was pared by 1 base and J by 2 bases, with 10 bases between. Germline CDR1 is SGDLS and CDR2 is YYNGEE.